Below are 13 T cell receptor beta chains sequenced from a single sample in a study of CD8 T cells in ankylosing spondylitis. A single record per CDR3 protein comes from TCRdb applying MiXCR to the 5' RACE reads. The repertoire holds under 850,000 distinct CDR3 sequences, with around 17% as singletons. Whole-study results and caveats: Characteristic of ankylosing spondylitis blood, it appeared, was a TCR beta motif comprising roughly 8 highly homologous variants.

Antigens for these TCRs are unknown. The sequencing sample was made of blood, either unsorted or a sorted T cell fraction (not recorded which). The source is a male donor with ankylosing spondylitis.

This clonotype was detected only a few times. This chain connects TRBV4-3 to TRBJ2-3, with D unclear. This CDR3 spans 14 amino acids. Germline-derived CDR1 and CDR2 are LGHNA and YSLEER. V lost 0 bases and J 2 bases, leaving 6 bases between the germline ends. CDR3 sequence: CASSQDSNTDTQYF. Written as DNA, the CDR3 is TGCGCCAGCAGCCAAGATAGTAACACAGATACGCAGTATTTT.

The chain's CDR3 is CSAPDRGTWVTQYF. CDR3 coding DNA: TGCAGTGCGCCGGACAGGGGGACCTGGGTGACCCAGTACTTC. This chain links TRBV20-1 with TRBJ2-5; the match to TRBD1 covers 10 bases. Trimming removed 6 bases from V and 7 bases from J; junction bases left unmatched: 11. The CDR3 extends over 14 amino acids. Germline V gene data show CDR1 as DFQATT and CDR2 as SNEGSKA (reference sequence).

This clonotype was counted between two and nine times. This chain joins TRBV7-9 and TRBJ1-1, with a possible D match to TRBD1 (6 bases). The CDR3 spans 15 residues. The V gene lost 0 bases and the J gene lost 2 bases, with 10 bases spanning the gap. Germline V gene data show CDR1 as SEHNR and CDR2 as FQNEAQ (reference sequence). The CDR3 DNA is TGTGCCAGCAGCTTAGCAAGGGGGGTCAACACTGAAGCTTTCTTT. Amino acid sequence: CASSLARGVNTEAFF.

This clonotype was detected a few times. The CDR3 bases are TGTGCCAGCAACTGGGGAATTCAGCCCCAGCATTTT. Translating gives CASNWGIQPQHF. The chain combines TRBV12-3 or TRBV12-4 with TRBJ1-5; D is unclear. The CDR3 extends over 12 amino acids. The ends were cut back, 7 bases at V and 6 bases at J, with 10 bases in the middle.

The V call is TRBV20-1, the J call TRBJ1-5, with D unresolved. The germline V gene has CDR1 DFQATT and CDR2 SNEGSKA (reference sequence). CDR3 length equals 12 residues. The V end was cut by 2 bases, the J end by 5 bases, with 7 bases between. CDR3: CSARQPDQPQHF. CDR3 bases: TGCAGTGCTAGACAGCCCGATCAGCCCCAGCATTTT.

This clonotype was recorded a few times. V gene TRBV12-3 or TRBV12-4 combines with J gene TRBJ1-3, with D possibly matching TRBD1 (6 bases). The CDR3 has 13 residues. With 3 bases removed from V and 8 bases from J, the gap between germline ends came to 11 bases. The CDR3, as DNA: TGTGCCAGCAGTTTGGGGGGGGCCTACACCATATATTTT. Amino acid sequence: CASSLGGAYTIYF.

This clonotype was observed a few times. The chain combines TRBV29-1 with TRBJ1-2; 9 bases map to TRBD1. Germline CDR1 and CDR2: SQVTM and ANQGSEA. CDR3 length: 13 amino acids. The V and J ends lost 6 bases and 1 base, in that order; junction bases with no gene match: 3. The CDR3 region is CSVYRGLNYGYTF. As DNA, the CDR3 is TGCAGCGTGTACAGGGGGCTTAACTATGGCTACACCTTC.

The chain couples TRBV5-5 to TRBJ2-1; possibly TRBD1 or TRBD2 for D (5 bases each). Trimming pared 0 bases from V and 4 bases from J, leaving 14 bases between. Germline V gene lookup returns CDR1 SGHKS and CDR2 YYEKEE (reference sequence). The length of the CDR3 is 16 residues. The CDR3 coding sequence is TGTGCCAGCAGCTTGGTAGAGGGGACGGGATACAATGAGCAGTTCTTC. Its translation is CASSLVEGTGYNEQFF.

The chain employs TRBV5-1 and TRBJ2-3; tentative D call: TRBD2 (5 bases). The germline CDR1 and CDR2 sequences are SGHRS and YFSETQ. There are 14 residues in the CDR3. Between the trimmed V and J ends, which lost 5 bases and 2 bases, there was a span of 12 bases. CDR3 sequence: CASREVPATDTQYF. The CDR3 DNA is TGCGCCAGCAGGGAGGTGCCGGCCACAGATACGCAGTATTTT. The variable domain in full, with the rest retrieved from reference TRBV5-1 and TRBJ2-3, is KAGVTQTPRYLIKTRGQQVTLSCSPISGHRSVSWYQQTPGQGLQFLFEYFSETQRNKGNFPGRFSGRQFSNSRSEMNVSTLELGDSALYLCASREVPATDTQYFGPGTRLTVL.

There are a few counts of this clonotype. The chain has TRBV6-5 and TRBJ2-1; D is tentatively TRBD1 or TRBD2 (5 bases each). V was shortened by 4 bases and J by 9 bases, with 13 bases between the two germline ends. The CDR3 spans 13 residues. CDR1 is MNHEY, CDR2 SVGAGI, per germline. The CDR3 region is CASSFDLRGEQFF. CDR3 nucleotide sequence: TGTGCCAGCAGTTTCGACTTGAGGGGTGAGCAGTTCTTC.

V gene TRBV28 combines with J gene TRBJ1-5; D gene ambiguous. The germline gives CDR1 MDHEN, CDR2 SYDVKM. The CDR3 runs 12 residues. V was trimmed by 8 bases and J by 2 bases, leaving 7 bases between them. The CDR3 protein is CASQTGNQPQHF. DNA of the CDR3: TGTGCCAGCCAAACGGGCAATCAGCCCCAGCATTTT.

This clonotype has a handful of counts. The chain uses TRBV6-1 and TRBJ1-4; D ambiguous. Trimming cost V 3 bases and J 4 bases, with 15 bases left between them. The CDR3 spans 16 residues. Germline-derived CDR1 and CDR2 are MNHNS and SASEGT. CDR3 bases: TGTGCCAGCAGTGACCCTACACGGAATCTTAATGAAAAACTGTTTTTT. This gives the protein CASSDPTRNLNEKLFF.

Of note for this clonotype: Being one base from a much bigger clone, this may be a read error. The chain joins TRBV5-1 to TRBJ1-2, with D hard to call. The CDR3 extends over 14 amino acids. Germline loops: CDR1 SGHRS, CDR2 YFSETQ. CDR3 nucleotide sequence: TGCGCCAGCAGCTCACCGGGAGTTAACTATGGCTACTCCTTC. This sequence encodes CASSSPGVNYGYSF.